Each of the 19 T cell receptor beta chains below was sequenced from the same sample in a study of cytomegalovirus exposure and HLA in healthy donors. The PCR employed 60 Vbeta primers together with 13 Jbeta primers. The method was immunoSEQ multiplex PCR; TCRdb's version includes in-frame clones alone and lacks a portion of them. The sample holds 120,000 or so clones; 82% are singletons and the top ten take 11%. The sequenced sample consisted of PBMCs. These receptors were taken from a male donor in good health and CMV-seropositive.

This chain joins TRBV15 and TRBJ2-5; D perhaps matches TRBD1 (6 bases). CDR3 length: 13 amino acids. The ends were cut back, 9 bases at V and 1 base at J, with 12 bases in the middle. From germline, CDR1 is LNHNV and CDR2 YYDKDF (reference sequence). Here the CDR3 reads CATKQGLQETQYF. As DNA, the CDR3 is TGTGCCACTAAACAGGGTCTCCAAGAGACCCAGTACTTC.

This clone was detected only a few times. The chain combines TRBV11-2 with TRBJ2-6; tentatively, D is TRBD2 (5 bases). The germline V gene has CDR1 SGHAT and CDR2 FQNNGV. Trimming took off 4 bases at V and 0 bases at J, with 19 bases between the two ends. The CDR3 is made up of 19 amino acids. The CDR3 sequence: CASSSEGAYGNSGANVLTF. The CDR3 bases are TGTGCCAGCAGCTCCGAGGGCGCGTATGGGAACTCTGGGGCCAACGTCCTGACTTTC.

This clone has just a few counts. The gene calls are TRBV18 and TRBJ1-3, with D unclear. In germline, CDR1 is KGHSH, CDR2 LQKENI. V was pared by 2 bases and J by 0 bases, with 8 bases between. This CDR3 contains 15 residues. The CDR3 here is CASSPLHLSGNTIYF. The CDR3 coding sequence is TGTGCCAGCTCACCATTACATCTCTCTGGAAACACCATATATTTT.

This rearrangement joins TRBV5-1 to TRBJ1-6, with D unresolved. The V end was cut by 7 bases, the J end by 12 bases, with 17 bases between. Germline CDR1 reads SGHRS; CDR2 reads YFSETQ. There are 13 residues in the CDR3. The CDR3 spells CASSTFPNRPLHF. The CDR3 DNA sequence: TGCGCCAGCTCGACATTCCCAAATAGACCCCTCCACTTT.

The CDR3 nucleotides are TGTGCCAGCAGTCCCGCCACAGGGTCCGGCGAGCAGTACTTC. Its translation: CASSPATGSGEQYF. The rearrangement links TRBV27 to TRBJ2-7, with D tentatively TRBD1 (6 bases). The CDR3 extends over 14 amino acids. Trimming shortened V by 5 bases and J by 6 bases, and 17 bases separated the two germline ends. Germline V gene lookup returns CDR1 MNHEY and CDR2 SMNVEV (reference sequence).

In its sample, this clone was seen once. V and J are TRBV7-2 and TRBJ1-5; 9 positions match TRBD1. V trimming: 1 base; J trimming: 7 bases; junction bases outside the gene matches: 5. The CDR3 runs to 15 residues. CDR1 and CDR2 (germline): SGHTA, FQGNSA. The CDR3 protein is CASSLVDRGGQPQHF. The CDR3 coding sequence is TGTGCCAGCAGCTTAGTGGACAGGGGCGGCCAGCCCCAGCATTTT.

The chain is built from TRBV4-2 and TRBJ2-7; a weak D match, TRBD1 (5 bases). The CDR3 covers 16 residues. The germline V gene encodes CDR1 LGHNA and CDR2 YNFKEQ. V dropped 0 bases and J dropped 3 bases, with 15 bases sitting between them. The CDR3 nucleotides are TGTGCCAGCAGCCAAGATGTTCGGACAAACCGCTACGAGCAGTACTTC. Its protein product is CASSQDVRTNRYEQYF.

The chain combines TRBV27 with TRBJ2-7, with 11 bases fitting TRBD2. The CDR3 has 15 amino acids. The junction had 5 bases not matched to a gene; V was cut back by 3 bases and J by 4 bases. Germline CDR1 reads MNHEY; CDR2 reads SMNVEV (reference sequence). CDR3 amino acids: CASSFLLAGVYEQYF. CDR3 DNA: TGTGCCAGCAGTTTTCTACTAGCGGGAGTGTACGAGCAGTACTTC.

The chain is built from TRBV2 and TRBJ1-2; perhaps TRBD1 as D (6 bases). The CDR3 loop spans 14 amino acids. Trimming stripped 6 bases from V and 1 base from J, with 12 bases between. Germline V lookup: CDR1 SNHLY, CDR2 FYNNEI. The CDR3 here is CASRQSDSNYGYTF. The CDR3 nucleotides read TGTGCCAGCAGACAATCGGACAGTAACTATGGCTACACCTTC.

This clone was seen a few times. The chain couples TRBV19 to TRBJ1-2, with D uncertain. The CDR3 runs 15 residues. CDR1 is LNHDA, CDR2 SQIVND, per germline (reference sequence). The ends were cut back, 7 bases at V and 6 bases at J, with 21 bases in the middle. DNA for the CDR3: TGTGCCAGTATGTCACCCGGACTCTCGACGGATGGCTACACCTTC. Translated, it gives CASMSPGLSTDGYTF.

The CDR3: CASSLIPALMGTDTQYF. The CDR3 region has the DNA TGTGCCAGCAGTCTAATCCCCGCCCTGATGGGCACAGATACGCAGTATTTT. The V call is TRBV7-2, the J call TRBJ2-3; no clear D. The CDR3 runs 17 residues. With 6 bases removed from V and 1 base from J, the gap between germline ends came to 20 bases. In germline, CDR1 is SGHTA, CDR2 FQGNSA. Based on the CDR3 plus reference TRBV7-2 and TRBJ2-3, the full variable domain is GAGVSQSPSNKVTEKGKDVELRCDPISGHTALYWYRQSLGQGLEFLIYFQGNSAPDKSGLPSDRFSAERTGGSVSTLTIQRTQQEDSAVYLCASSLIPALMGTDTQYFGPGTRLTVL.

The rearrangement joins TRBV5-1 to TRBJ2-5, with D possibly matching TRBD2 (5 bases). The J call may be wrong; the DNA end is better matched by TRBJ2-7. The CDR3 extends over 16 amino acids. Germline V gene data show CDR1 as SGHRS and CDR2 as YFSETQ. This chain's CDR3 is CASSLDQRISSYEQYF. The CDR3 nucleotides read TGCGCCAGCAGCTTGGATCAGCGGATAAGCTCCTACGAGCAGTACTTC.

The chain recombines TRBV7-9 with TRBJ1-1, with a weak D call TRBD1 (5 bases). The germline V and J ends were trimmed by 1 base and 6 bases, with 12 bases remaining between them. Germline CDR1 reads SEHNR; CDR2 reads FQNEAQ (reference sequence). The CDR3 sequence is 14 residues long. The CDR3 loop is CASSLGHPGAEAFF. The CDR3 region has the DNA TGTGCCAGCAGCTTAGGACACCCGGGGGCTGAAGCTTTCTTT.

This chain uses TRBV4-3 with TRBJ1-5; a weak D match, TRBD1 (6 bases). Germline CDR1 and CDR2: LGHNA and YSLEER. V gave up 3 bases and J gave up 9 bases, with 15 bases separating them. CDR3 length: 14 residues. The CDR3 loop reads CASSQDTRGGPQHF. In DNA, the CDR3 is TGCGCCAGCAGCCAGGATACCAGGGGTGGGCCCCAGCATTTT.

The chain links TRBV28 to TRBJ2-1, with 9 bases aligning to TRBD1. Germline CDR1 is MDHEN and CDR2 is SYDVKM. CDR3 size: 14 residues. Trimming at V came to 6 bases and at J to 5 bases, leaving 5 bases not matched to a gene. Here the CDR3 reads CASSHRGRNNEQFF. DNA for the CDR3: TGTGCCAGCAGCCACAGGGGGCGCAACAATGAGCAGTTCTTC.

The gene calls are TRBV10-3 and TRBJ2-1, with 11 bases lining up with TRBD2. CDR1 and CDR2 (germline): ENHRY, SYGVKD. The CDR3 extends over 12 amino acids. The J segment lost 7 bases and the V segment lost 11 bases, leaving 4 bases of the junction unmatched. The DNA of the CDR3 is TGTGCCCTTAGCGGGAGGGGGAATGAGCAGTTCTTC. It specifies CALSGRGNEQFF.

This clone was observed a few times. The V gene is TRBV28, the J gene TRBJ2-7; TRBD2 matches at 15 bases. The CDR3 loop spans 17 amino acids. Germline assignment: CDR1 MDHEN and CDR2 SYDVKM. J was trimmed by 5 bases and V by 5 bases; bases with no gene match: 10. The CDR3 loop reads CASSGMGLAGGTNEQYF. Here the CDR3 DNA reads TGTGCCAGCAGTGGGATGGGACTAGCGGGAGGTACGAACGAGCAGTACTTC.

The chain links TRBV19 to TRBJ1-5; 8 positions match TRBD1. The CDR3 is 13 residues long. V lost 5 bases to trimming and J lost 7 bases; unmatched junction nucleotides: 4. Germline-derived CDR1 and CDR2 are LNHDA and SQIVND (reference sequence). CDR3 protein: CASSGQGRQPQHF. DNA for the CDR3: TGTGCCAGTAGTGGACAGGGCAGGCAGCCCCAGCATTTT.

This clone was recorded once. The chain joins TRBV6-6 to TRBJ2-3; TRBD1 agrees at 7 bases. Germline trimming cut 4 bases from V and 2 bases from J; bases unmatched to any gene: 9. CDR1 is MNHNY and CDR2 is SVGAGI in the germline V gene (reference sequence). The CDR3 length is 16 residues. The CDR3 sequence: CASSLLGQPYTDTQYF. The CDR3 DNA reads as TGTGCCAGCAGTTTACTGGGACAGCCCTACACAGATACGCAGTATTTT.